This T cell receptor (beta chain) was retrieved from a study of blood T cell repertoires in COVID-19. TCRdb's table, derived via immunoSEQ multiplex PCR, lists solely in-frame clones and lacks some. The sample consists of roughly 380,000 clones, approximately 80% of them appearing once. Per germline, CDR1 MNHEY and CDR2 SVGAGI. V was pared by 0 bases and J by 0 bases, with 11 bases between. The CDR3 is 16 residues long. V is TRBV6-5 and J is TRBJ1-2, with D uncertain. Specimen: peripheral blood. The origin of this receptor is a human donor with acute or convalescent COVID-19. The donor label of this sample is uncertain. The CDR3 sequence: CASSYSIGIANYGYTF. The CDR3 DNA is TGTGCCAGCAGTTACTCGATCGGGATCGCTAACTATGGCTACACCTTC.